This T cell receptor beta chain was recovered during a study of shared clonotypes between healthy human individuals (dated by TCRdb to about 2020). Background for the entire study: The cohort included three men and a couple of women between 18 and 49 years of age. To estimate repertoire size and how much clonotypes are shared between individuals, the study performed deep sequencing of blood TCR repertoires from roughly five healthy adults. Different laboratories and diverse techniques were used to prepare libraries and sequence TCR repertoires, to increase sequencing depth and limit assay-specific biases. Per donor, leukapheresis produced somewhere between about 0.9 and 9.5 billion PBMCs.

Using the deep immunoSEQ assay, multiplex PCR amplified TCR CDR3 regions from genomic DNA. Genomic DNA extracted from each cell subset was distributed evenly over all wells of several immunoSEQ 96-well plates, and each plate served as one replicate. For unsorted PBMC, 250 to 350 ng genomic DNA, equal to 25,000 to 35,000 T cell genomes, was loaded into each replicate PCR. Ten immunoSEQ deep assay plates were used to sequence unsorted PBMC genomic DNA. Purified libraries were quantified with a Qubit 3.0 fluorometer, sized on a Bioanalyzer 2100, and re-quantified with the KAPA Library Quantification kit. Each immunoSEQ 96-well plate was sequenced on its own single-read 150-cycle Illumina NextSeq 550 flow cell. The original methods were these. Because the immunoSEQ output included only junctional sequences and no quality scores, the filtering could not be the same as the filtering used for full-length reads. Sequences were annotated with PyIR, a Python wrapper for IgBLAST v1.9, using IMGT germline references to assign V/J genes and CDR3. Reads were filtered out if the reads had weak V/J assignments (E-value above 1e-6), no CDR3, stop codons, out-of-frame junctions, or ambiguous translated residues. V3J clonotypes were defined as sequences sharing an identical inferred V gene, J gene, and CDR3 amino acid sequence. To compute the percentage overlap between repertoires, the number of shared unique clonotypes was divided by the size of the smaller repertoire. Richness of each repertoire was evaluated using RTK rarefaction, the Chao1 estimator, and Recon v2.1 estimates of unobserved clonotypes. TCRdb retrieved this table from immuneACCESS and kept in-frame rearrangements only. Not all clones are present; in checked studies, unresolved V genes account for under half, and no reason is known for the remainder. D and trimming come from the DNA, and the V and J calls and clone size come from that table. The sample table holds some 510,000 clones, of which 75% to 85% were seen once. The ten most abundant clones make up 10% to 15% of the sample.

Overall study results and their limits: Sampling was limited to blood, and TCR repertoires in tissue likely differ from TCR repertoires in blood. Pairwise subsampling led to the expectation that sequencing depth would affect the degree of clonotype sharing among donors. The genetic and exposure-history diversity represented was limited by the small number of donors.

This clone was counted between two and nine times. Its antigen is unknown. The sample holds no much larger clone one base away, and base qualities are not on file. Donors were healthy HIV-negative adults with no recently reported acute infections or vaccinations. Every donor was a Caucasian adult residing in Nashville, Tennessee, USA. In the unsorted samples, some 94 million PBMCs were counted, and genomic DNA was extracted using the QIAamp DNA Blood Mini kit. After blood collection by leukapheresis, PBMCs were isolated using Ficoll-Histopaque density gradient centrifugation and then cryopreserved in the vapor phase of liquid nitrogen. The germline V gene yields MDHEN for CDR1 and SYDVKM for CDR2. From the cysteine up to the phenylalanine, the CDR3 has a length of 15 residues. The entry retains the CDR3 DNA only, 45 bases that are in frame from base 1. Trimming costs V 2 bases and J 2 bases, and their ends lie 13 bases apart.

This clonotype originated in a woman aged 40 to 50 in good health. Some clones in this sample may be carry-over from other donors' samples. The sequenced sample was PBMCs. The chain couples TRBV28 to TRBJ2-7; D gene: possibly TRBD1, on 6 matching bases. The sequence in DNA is TGTGCCAGCAGTTTACCTCAAGGACAGACCTACGAGCAGTACTTC. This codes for CASSLPQGQTYEQYF.